A selection of T cell receptor beta chains follows, all from one sample in a study of control samples from healthy donors and cancer patients. This table comes from immunoSEQ multiplex PCR, and its TCRdb copy is limited to in-frame clones, with some not included. Of 260,000 or so clones in the sample, roughly four fifths were seen once. The specimen sequenced was PBMCs. The receptors here all came from a woman aged 60-70 years with lung cancer. Both conserved end residues are part of each CDR3. Fields, in order: V gene, clone size, D gene, J gene, CDR3 DNA, CDR3 protein. A D gene is named only where the DNA matches it firmly. Rows may omit the clone size; those that give it use once, few, many or a size class.

v_gene: TRBV30
abundance: -
d_gene: -
j_gene: TRBJ1-5
CDR3nt: TGTGCCTGGAGTGTCGGGGACATTAGCAATCAGCCCCAGCATTTT
CDR3aa: CAWSVGDISNQPQHF

v_gene: TRBV7-2
abundance: -
d_gene: TRBD1
j_gene: TRBJ1-5
CDR3nt: TGTGCCAGCAGCTTAGGACAGGGGGGCTTTCAGCCCCAGCATTTT
CDR3aa: CASSLGQGGFQPQHF

v_gene: TRBV5-4
abundance: -
d_gene: -
j_gene: TRBJ2-5
CDR3nt: TGTGCCAGCAGCTCGGAGGCTTGGGGGGCCCAGTACTTC
CDR3aa: CASSSEAWGAQYF

v_gene: TRBV6-5
abundance: -
d_gene: -
j_gene: TRBJ1-1
CDR3nt: TGTGCCAGCGACTCGTGGCGTGTTTCCGGCACTGAAGCTTTCTTT
CDR3aa: CASDSWRVSGTEAFF

v_gene: TRBV28
abundance: -
d_gene: -
j_gene: TRBJ2-7
CDR3nt: TGTGCCAGCAGACAGGTCCACGGCGAGCAGTACTTC
CDR3aa: CASRQVHGEQYF

v_gene: TRBV27
abundance: -
d_gene: -
j_gene: TRBJ1-2
CDR3nt: TGTGCCAGCAGTCAGGCCCTCTTCCCGATATATGGCTACACCTTC
CDR3aa: CASSQALFPIYGYTF

v_gene: TRBV5-6
abundance: -
d_gene: -
j_gene: TRBJ2-7
CDR3nt: TGTGCCAGCAGCCCGGACAGCAACTACGAGCAGTACTTC
CDR3aa: CASSPDSNYEQYF

v_gene: TRBV4-2
abundance: -
d_gene: -
j_gene: TRBJ1-5
CDR3nt: TGTGCCAGCAGCCAAGATTCCGGACAGACAAATCAGCCCCAGCATTTT
CDR3aa: CASSQDSGQTNQPQHF

v_gene: TRBV5-6
abundance: -
d_gene: -
j_gene: TRBJ2-1
CDR3nt: TGTGCCAGCAGCTTGGCTTATTACAATGAGCAGTTCTTC
CDR3aa: CASSLAYYNEQFF

v_gene: TRBV3-1/TRBV3-2
abundance: -
d_gene: -
j_gene: TRBJ1-2
CDR3nt: TGTGCCAGCAGCCAGGGGGCGGAGGGCTACACCTTC
CDR3aa: CASSQGAEGYTF

v_gene: TRBV19
abundance: -
d_gene: TRBD1
j_gene: TRBJ1-1
CDR3nt: TGTGCCAGTAGTATGGGACAGCTGCCTATTGAAGCTTTCTTT
CDR3aa: CASSMGQLPIEAFF

v_gene: TRBV29-1
abundance: -
d_gene: -
j_gene: TRBJ2-3
CDR3nt: TGCAGCGTTGTGGGCCAGTCACGGGGAGATACGCAGTATTTT
CDR3aa: CSVVGQSRGDTQYF

v_gene: TRBV4-1
abundance: -
d_gene: TRBD2
j_gene: TRBJ2-1
CDR3nt: TGCGCCAGCAGCCAAGATTCCCTAGCGGGGGGGCTATTGAATGAGCAGTTCTTC
CDR3aa: CASSQDSLAGGLLNEQFF

v_gene: TRBV6-1
abundance: -
d_gene: -
j_gene: TRBJ1-2
CDR3nt: TGTGCCAGCAGTGACCCGGGACGAGGGAACTATGGCTACACCTTC
CDR3aa: CASSDPGRGNYGYTF

v_gene: TRBV20-1
abundance: -
d_gene: -
j_gene: TRBJ2-7
CDR3nt: TGCAGTGCTCCCCAGCGGAAGCAGTACTTC
CDR3aa: CSAPQRKQYF

v_gene: TRBV19
abundance: -
d_gene: -
j_gene: TRBJ2-1
CDR3nt: TGTGCCAGTAAGCTGGGACTTGGCGATGAGCAGTTCTTC
CDR3aa: CASKLGLGDEQFF

v_gene: TRBV18
abundance: -
d_gene: TRBD1
j_gene: TRBJ2-5
CDR3nt: TGTGCCAGCTCGCAACAGGGGGTCCCACCAGAGACCCAGTACTTC
CDR3aa: CASSQQGVPPETQYF

v_gene: TRBV2
abundance: -
d_gene: -
j_gene: TRBJ2-6
CDR3nt: TGTGCCAGCAGTAAGGGGGGGGGCCGAGGCGCTGGGGCCAACGTCCTGACTTTC
CDR3aa: CASSKGGGRGAGANVLTF

v_gene: TRBV28
abundance: once
d_gene: -
j_gene: TRBJ2-1
CDR3nt: TGTGCCAGCAGTAGCGGACAGGGAGGGGATGAGCAGTTCTTC
CDR3aa: CASSSGQGGDEQFF

v_gene: TRBV19
abundance: -
d_gene: -
j_gene: TRBJ1-1
CDR3nt: TGTGCCAGTAGTATATCCCCTTACATGAACACTGAAGCTTTCTTT
CDR3aa: CASSISPYMNTEAFF

v_gene: TRBV6-5
abundance: -
d_gene: -
j_gene: TRBJ2-7
CDR3nt: TGTGCCAGCAGTCAAAGGCGGGGCTCTCCCTACGAGCAGTACTTC
CDR3aa: CASSQRRGSPYEQYF

v_gene: TRBV2
abundance: -
d_gene: -
j_gene: TRBJ2-2
CDR3nt: TGTGCCAGCACTCCGGACGCCGGGGAGCTGTTTTTT
CDR3aa: CASTPDAGELFF

v_gene: TRBV28
abundance: -
d_gene: -
j_gene: TRBJ2-5
CDR3nt: TGTGCCAGCAGGACGGGAGAAGAGACCCAGTACTTC
CDR3aa: CASRTGEETQYF

v_gene: TRBV7-9
abundance: -
d_gene: TRBD1
j_gene: TRBJ1-2
CDR3nt: TGTGCCAGCAGCCTGGACAGGATAGGCTACACCTTC
CDR3aa: CASSLDRIGYTF

v_gene: TRBV7-3
abundance: -
d_gene: -
j_gene: TRBJ2-6
CDR3nt: TGTGCCAGCAGCTCGACTCCCGGGGCCAACGTCCTGACTTTC
CDR3aa: CASSSTPGANVLTF

v_gene: TRBV2
abundance: once
d_gene: -
j_gene: TRBJ2-1
CDR3nt: TGTGCCACCGCCAATGAGCGCTACAATGAGCAGTTCTTC
CDR3aa: CATANERYNEQFF

v_gene: TRBV19
abundance: -
d_gene: -
j_gene: TRBJ1-5
CDR3nt: TGTGCCAGTAGTATCGAACTATGGGGCAATCAGCCCCAGCATTTT
CDR3aa: CASSIELWGNQPQHF

v_gene: TRBV5-1
abundance: -
d_gene: -
j_gene: TRBJ1-3
CDR3nt: TGCGCCAGCAGCTTGGAATGGGGAGCGAACACCATATATTTT
CDR3aa: CASSLEWGANTIYF

v_gene: TRBV6-5
abundance: -
d_gene: TRBD2
j_gene: TRBJ2-1
CDR3nt: TGTGCCAGCAGCTACAGCCGGCTAGCGGGGCCAAATGAGCAGTTCTTC
CDR3aa: CASSYSRLAGPNEQFF

v_gene: TRBV5-1
abundance: -
d_gene: TRBD2
j_gene: TRBJ2-1
CDR3nt: TGCGCCAGCAGCTTGCTTCGTAGCGGGGGCTACAATGAGCAGTTCTTC
CDR3aa: CASSLLRSGGYNEQFF

v_gene: TRBV6-2/TRBV6-3
abundance: -
d_gene: TRBD1
j_gene: TRBJ2-2
CDR3nt: TGTGCCAGCAGTTTACTAACAGGGGGCGCTGGCACCGGGGAGCTGTTTTTT
CDR3aa: CASSLLTGGAGTGELFF

v_gene: TRBV5-1
abundance: -
d_gene: -
j_gene: TRBJ2-3
CDR3nt: TGCGCCAGCAGCTTGGATTTAGCTAGCACAGATACGCAGTATTTT
CDR3aa: CASSLDLASTDTQYF

v_gene: TRBV5-1
abundance: -
d_gene: TRBD1
j_gene: TRBJ2-5
CDR3nt: TGCGCCAGCAGCTTAACAGGGGGGTCGGAGACCCAGTACTTC
CDR3aa: CASSLTGGSETQYF

v_gene: TRBV19
abundance: -
d_gene: -
j_gene: TRBJ2-1
CDR3nt: TGTGCCAGTAGTTTGTTGGGGGGCTCCTACAATGAGCAGTTCTTC
CDR3aa: CASSLLGGSYNEQFF

v_gene: TRBV4-1
abundance: -
d_gene: -
j_gene: TRBJ2-1
CDR3nt: TGCGCCAGCAGCCCGCGGGGTGGTAGCTCCTACAATGAGCAGTTCTTC
CDR3aa: CASSPRGGSSYNEQFF

v_gene: TRBV7-3
abundance: -
d_gene: -
j_gene: TRBJ2-3
CDR3nt: TGTGCCAGCAGCTCCCTTGGCTCTAGCACAGATACGCAGTATTTT
CDR3aa: CASSSLGSSTDTQYF

v_gene: TRBV19
abundance: once
d_gene: -
j_gene: TRBJ1-1
CDR3nt: TGTGCCAGTACCTATACAGGGAGTGGCACTGAAGCTTTCTTT
CDR3aa: CASTYTGSGTEAFF

v_gene: TRBV9
abundance: -
d_gene: -
j_gene: TRBJ1-1
CDR3nt: TGTGCCAGCAGCCCCCGTTTGCCGTCTGGCACTGAAGCTTTCTTT
CDR3aa: CASSPRLPSGTEAFF

v_gene: TRBV2
abundance: -
d_gene: TRBD1
j_gene: TRBJ1-2
CDR3nt: TGTGCCAGCAGGGAAAACAGGGGGGAAAACTATGGCTACACCTTC
CDR3aa: CASRENRGENYGYTF

v_gene: TRBV4-1
abundance: few
d_gene: -
j_gene: TRBJ1-1
CDR3nt: TGCGCCAGCAGCCAAGATAGGACCAACACTGAAGCTTTCTTT
CDR3aa: CASSQDRTNTEAFF

v_gene: TRBV11-2
abundance: few
d_gene: -
j_gene: TRBJ2-7
CDR3nt: TGTGCCAGCAGCCTTACCCCGGTATCTAGCTACGAGCAGTACTTC
CDR3aa: CASSLTPVSSYEQYF

v_gene: TRBV27
abundance: -
d_gene: -
j_gene: TRBJ1-2
CDR3nt: TGTGCCAGCCGTCCACAGGCCTCTAACTATGGCTACACCTTC
CDR3aa: CASRPQASNYGYTF

v_gene: TRBV7-8
abundance: once
d_gene: TRBD1
j_gene: TRBJ1-4
CDR3nt: TGTGCCAGCAGCTTCAGACAGGGGGCGGGAGCAACTAATGAAAAACTGTTTTTT
CDR3aa: CASSFRQGAGATNEKLFF

v_gene: TRBV15
abundance: few
d_gene: -
j_gene: TRBJ1-3
CDR3nt: TGTGCCACCAGCAGAGATGACACCATATATTTT
CDR3aa: CATSRDDTIYF

v_gene: TRBV3-1/TRBV3-2
abundance: -
d_gene: -
j_gene: TRBJ1-6
CDR3nt: TGTGCCAGCAGCCAAGATATCGAATCACCCCTCCACTTT
CDR3aa: CASSQDIESPLHF

v_gene: TRBV11-3
abundance: -
d_gene: -
j_gene: TRBJ1-1
CDR3nt: TGTGCCAGCAGCTTAGCCCCCCCCAGCGGGGGCACTGAAGCTTTCTTT
CDR3aa: CASSLAPPSGGTEAFF

v_gene: TRBV10-3
abundance: -
d_gene: -
j_gene: TRBJ1-5
CDR3nt: TGTGCCATCAGTGAGTCCTTTCGGGAGCCCCAGCATTTT
CDR3aa: CAISESFREPQHF

v_gene: TRBV19
abundance: -
d_gene: TRBD2
j_gene: TRBJ2-1
CDR3nt: TGTGCCAGTAGTATAGATTTAGCGGGGTCCTACAATGAGCAGTTCTTC
CDR3aa: CASSIDLAGSYNEQFF

v_gene: TRBV19
abundance: -
d_gene: -
j_gene: TRBJ2-7
CDR3nt: TGTGCCAGTAGCAAGCAGTGGAGGACCGACTCCTACGAGCAGTACTTC
CDR3aa: CASSKQWRTDSYEQYF

v_gene: TRBV28
abundance: -
d_gene: -
j_gene: TRBJ2-1
CDR3nt: TGTGCCGGCAGTTTATATTCCTACAATGAGCAGTTCTTC
CDR3aa: CAGSLYSYNEQFF

v_gene: TRBV18
abundance: -
d_gene: TRBD2
j_gene: TRBJ2-5
CDR3nt: TGTGCCAGCTCACTTAGCGGGGCGAAGTTCGGGGGCCAAGAGACCCAGTACTTC
CDR3aa: CASSLSGAKFGGQETQYF